This TCR beta chain was recorded in a study of T cell responses to AZD1222 COVID-19 vaccine. This CDR3 is 11 amino acids long. In germline, CDR1 is MGHDK, CDR2 SYGVNS. Between the trimmed V and J ends, which lost 4 bases and 8 bases, there was a span of 8 bases. Sequenced by immunoSEQ multiplex PCR; TCRdb stores in-frame clones only, minus some. The repertoire holds 80,000 to 100,000 clones, less than 90% seen once, with roughly 4.9% in the top ten. Points on this clone: Its antigen is unknown.

Study findings and constraints: Baseline antibody screening turned up just a handful of seropositive AZD1222 recipients.

The chain employs TRBV25-1 and TRBJ1-2; D ambiguous. The sample here was peripheral blood, taken 28 days after the second AZD1222 dose. This TCR was recovered from an adult who received the AZD1222 COVID-19 vaccine. In nucleotides, the CDR3 is TGTGCCAGCAGTGTCAGTAGCGGCTACACCTTC. Translating gives CASSVSSGYTF.